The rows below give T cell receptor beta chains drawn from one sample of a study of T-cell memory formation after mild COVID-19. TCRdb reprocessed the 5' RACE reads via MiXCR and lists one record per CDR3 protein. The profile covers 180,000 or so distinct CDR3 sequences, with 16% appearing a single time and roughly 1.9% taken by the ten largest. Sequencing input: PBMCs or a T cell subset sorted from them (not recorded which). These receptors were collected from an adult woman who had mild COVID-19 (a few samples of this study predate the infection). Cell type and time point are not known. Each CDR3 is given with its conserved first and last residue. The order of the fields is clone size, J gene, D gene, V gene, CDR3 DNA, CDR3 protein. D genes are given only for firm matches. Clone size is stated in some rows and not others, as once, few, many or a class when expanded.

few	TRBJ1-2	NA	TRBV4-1	TGCGCCAGCAGCCAAGACCCCTCGCGGCCCGCTATTGGCTACACCTTC	CASSQDPSRPAIGYTF
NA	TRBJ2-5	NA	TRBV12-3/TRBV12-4	TGTGCCAGCAGTTCCACCGGGATCCTGGGGGAGACCCAGTACTTC	CASSSTGILGETQYF
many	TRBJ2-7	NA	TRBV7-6	TGTGCCAGCAGCTTAGGCATCAGGGGCCACTCCTACGAGCAGTACTTC	CASSLGIRGHSYEQYF
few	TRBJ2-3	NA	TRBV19	TGTGCCAGTACCCCCTCGCGACTCACAGATACGCAGTATTTT	CASTPSRLTDTQYF
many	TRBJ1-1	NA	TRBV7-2	TGTGCCAGCAGCTCCCCTGGCGGGGCCCGCACTGAAGCTTTCTTT	CASSSPGGARTEAFF
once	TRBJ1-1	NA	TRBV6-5	TGTGCCAGCAGTTATTTGGTCGGCAGACATCAGGCCGCGAACACTGAAGCTTTCTTT	CASSYLVGRHQAANTEAFF
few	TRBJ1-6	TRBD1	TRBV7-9	TGTGCCAGCAGCTCCTCAGGGGGCGGTTTGGGATCACCCCTCCACTTT	CASSSSGGGLGSPLHF
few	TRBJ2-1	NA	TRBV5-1	TGCGCCAGCAGCCTCTTCGGTGCGGACAATGAGCAGTTCTTC	CASSLFGADNEQFF
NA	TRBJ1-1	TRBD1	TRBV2	TGTGCCAGCACCGAAAGGACAGGGGCTGGATCTGAAGCTTTCTTT	CASTERTGAGSEAFF
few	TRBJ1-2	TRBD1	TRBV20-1	TGCAGTGCTAGAGATTGGGGACAGATCTATGGCTACACCTTC	CSARDWGQIYGYTF
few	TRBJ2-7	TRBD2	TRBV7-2	TGTGCCAGCAGCCTCTTAGCGGGGGGCTACGAGCAGTACTTC	CASSLLAGGYEQYF
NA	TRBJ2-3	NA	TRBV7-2	TGTGCCAGCAGCTTTCCGACCACAGATACGCAGTATTTT	CASSFPTTDTQYF
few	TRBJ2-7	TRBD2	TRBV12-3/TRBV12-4	TGTGCCAGCAGTTCCCGTGGGGCTAGCGGGGGCTTCAGCTCCTACGAGCAGTACTTC	CASSSRGASGGFSSYEQYF
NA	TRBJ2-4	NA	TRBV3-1	TGTGCCAGCAGTCCGACTAAGGCATACATTCAGTACTTC	CASSPTKAYIQYF
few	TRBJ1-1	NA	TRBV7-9	TGTGCCAGCAGCGAACAGAGCCCGAACACTGAAGCTTTCTTT	CASSEQSPNTEAFF
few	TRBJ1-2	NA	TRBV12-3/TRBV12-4	TGTGCCTCAGCAGGGTTTACTTCTGGCTACACCTTC	CASAGFTSGYTF
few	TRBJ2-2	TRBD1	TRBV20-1	TGCAGTGCCCAACCGGACAGGGGGCGCGGCACCGGGGAGCTGTTTTTT	CSAQPDRGRGTGELFF
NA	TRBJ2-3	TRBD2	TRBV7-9	TGTGCCAGCAGCATACGCGGGACTAGCGGTATCACAGATACGCAGTATTTT	CASSIRGTSGITDTQYF
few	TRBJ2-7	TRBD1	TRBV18	TGTGCCAGCAACCTGCAGGGGGCATACGAGCAGTACTTC	CASNLQGAYEQYF
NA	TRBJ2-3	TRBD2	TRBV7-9	TGTGCCAGCAGCTTAGGATGGCGGACGCGGGAGAAGATTCTGGATACGCAGTATTTT	CASSLGWRTREKILDTQYF
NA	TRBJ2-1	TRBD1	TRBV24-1	TGTGCCACCAGTGATCAAACCTCGGGACAGCCCTACAATGAGCAGTTCTTC	CATSDQTSGQPYNEQFF
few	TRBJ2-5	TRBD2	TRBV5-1	TGCGCCAGCAAGGCGCTAGCGGGGTTCCAAGAGACCCAGTACTTC	CASKALAGFQETQYF
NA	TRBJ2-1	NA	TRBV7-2	TGTGCCAGCAGCTTAGAGAGACAGACCAATGAGCAGTTCTTC	CASSLERQTNEQFF
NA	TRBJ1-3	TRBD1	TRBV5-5	TGTGCCAGCAGCTTGGAAGGGACAGGGGGCCTTGGAAACACCATATATTTT	CASSLEGTGGLGNTIYF
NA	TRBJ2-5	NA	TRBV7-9	TGTGCCAGCAGCTTAATCGGGACGCAGACCCAGTACTTC	CASSLIGTQTQYF
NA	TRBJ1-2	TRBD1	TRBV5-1	TGCGCCAGCAGCTTGGCCGGTACAGGGGCCTATGGCTACACCTTC	CASSLAGTGAYGYTF
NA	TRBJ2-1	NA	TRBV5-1	TGCGCCAGCAGCTTGAGGGGGATCAATGAGCAGTTCTTC	CASSLRGINEQFF
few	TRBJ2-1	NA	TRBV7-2	TGTGCCAGCAGCTTAGTGGGGGCGAGTAGCGGTTACAATGAGCAGTTCTTC	CASSLVGASSGYNEQFF
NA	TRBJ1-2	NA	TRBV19	TGTGCCAGTAGTATGCGACAGCCTATGTGCTACACCTTC	CASSMRQPMCYTF
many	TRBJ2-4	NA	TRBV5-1	TGCGCCAGCAGTACCGGCACGGGGCCTGTACACATTCAGTACTTC	CASSTGTGPVHIQYF
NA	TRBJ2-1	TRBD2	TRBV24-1	TGTGCCACCTCCGGCCGGGGACTAGCGGGACTCGATGAGCAGTTCTTC	CATSGRGLAGLDEQFF
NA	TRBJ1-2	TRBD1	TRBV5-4	TGTGCCAGCAGCTCTGGCTCGGGGACAGGACGCTATGGCTACACCTTC	CASSSGSGTGRYGYTF
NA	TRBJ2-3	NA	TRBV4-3	TGCGCCAGCAGCCAAGCACAAAGCGCTGTGACAGATACGCAGTATTTT	CASSQAQSAVTDTQYF
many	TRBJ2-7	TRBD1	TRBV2	TGTGCCAGCAGTGAACAGGGGGAGTCCTACGAGCAGTACTTC	CASSEQGESYEQYF
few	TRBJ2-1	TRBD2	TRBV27	TGTGCCACCGGGACTAGAGGGGGGGGTCGGTTCTTC	CATGTRGGGRFF
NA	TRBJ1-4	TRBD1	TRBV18	TGTGCCAGCTCACCACCGGACAGGGACAAAGAAAAACTGTTTTTT	CASSPPDRDKEKLFF
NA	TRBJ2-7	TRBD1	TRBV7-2	TGTGCCAGCCAAGGGGCAGGGGGTTCATACGAGCAGTACTTC	CASQGAGGSYEQYF
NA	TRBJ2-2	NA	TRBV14	TGTGCCAGCAGCCTCGTGGCAGGAATCACCGGGGAGCTGTTTTTT	CASSLVAGITGELFF